This entry lists 30 T cell receptor beta chains sequenced from one sample in a study of Ad26.COV2.S vaccination and SARS-CoV-2 variants. Some clones are missing from TCRdb's copy, which holds only in-frame ones; the method was immunoSEQ multiplex PCR. In the table there are about 680,000 clones, about 90% of which are singletons. The treatment denotes: around 19 received Ad26.COV2.S at low or high dose, single or two shots; roughly five received placebo; per-sample allocation not given. After the first vaccine or placebo injection, samples were drawn on day 63. The sequencing used peripheral blood, collected in a trial of Ad26.COV2.S vaccine versus placebo. The receptors stem from a person between 18 and 65 years old who received the Ad26.COV2.S COVID-19 vaccine or a placebo.

This chain connects TRBV6-5 to TRBJ2-7; 10 bases agree with TRBD2. With V trimmed by 0 bases and J by 2 bases, 4 bases remained unmatched. Germline CDR1 reads MNHEY; CDR2 reads SVGAGI. This CDR3 has 16 amino acids. The CDR3 DNA sequence: TGTGCCAGCAGTTACTCGCGCGGGACTAGCGCCTACGAGCAGTACTTC. Protein product: CASSYSRGTSAYEQYF.

V usage is TRBV12-3 or TRBV12-4 and J usage is TRBJ2-7, with a tentative D call TRBD1 (5 bases). V was clipped by 8 bases and J by 6 bases, with 14 bases between them. The CDR3 length is 12 residues. For the CDR3, the DNA is TGTGCCAGCGGGCAGGGTGGTCGCGAGCAGTACTTC. It is translated as CASGQGGREQYF.

The chain couples TRBV7-3 to TRBJ2-7, with a weak D call TRBD2 (6 bases). Looked up from germline, CDR1 is SGHTA and CDR2 is FQGTGA. The V end lost 2 bases, the J end lost 5 bases, and 13 bases lay between the germline ends. There are 14 residues in the CDR3. The CDR3 region is CASSLGAGGNEQYF. CDR3 coding DNA: TGTGCCAGCAGCTTAGGAGCAGGAGGGAACGAGCAGTACTTC.

The chain uses TRBV5-1 and TRBJ2-3, with a weak D call TRBD2 (5 bases). The CDR3 covers 15 residues. Trimming shortened V by 8 bases and J by 5 bases, and 21 bases separated the two germline ends. Germline V gene lookup returns CDR1 SGHRS and CDR2 YFSETQ. The CDR3 is CASTPMGLAGDTQYF. CDR3 sequence (DNA): TGCGCCAGTACGCCTATGGGCCTGGCGGGAGATACGCAGTATTTT.

This chain joins TRBV27 and TRBJ1-2, with a tentative D call TRBD1 (5 bases). With 6 bases removed from V and 4 bases from J, the gap between germline ends came to 9 bases. The CDR3 loop spans 12 amino acids. CDR1 and CDR2 from the germline V gene are MNHEY and SMNVEV (reference sequence). The DNA of the CDR3 is TGTGCCAGCAGCGACAGAGGCTATGGCTACACCTTC. As protein: CASSDRGYGYTF.

A remark on this clone: At the DNA level, this CDR3 is encoded by other sequences in the same sample as well. The V gene is TRBV4-3, the J gene TRBJ2-7; D not resolved. The germline V gene has CDR1 LGHNA and CDR2 YSLEER. Trimming stripped 4 bases from V and 3 bases from J, with 4 bases between. The CDR3 spans 11 residues. The CDR3 here is CASSRGYEQYF. DNA of the CDR3: TGCGCCAGCAGCCGGGGCTACGAGCAGTACTTC.

The chain uses TRBV5-8 and TRBJ2-1, with 9 bases that match TRBD1. CDR3 length: 15 residues. Germline V gene data show CDR1 as SGHTS and CDR2 as YDEGEE. J lost 2 bases, V lost 4 bases, and 4 bases had no gene match. As DNA, the CDR3 is TGTGCCAGCAGCCGGACAGGGGCAGCCTACAATGAGCAGTTCTTC. It yields the protein CASSRTGAAYNEQFF.

This clone came up once. The chain combines TRBV3-1 (or the pseudogene TRBV3-2) with TRBJ2-1; no reliable D call. There are 14 residues in the CDR3. Germline assignment: CDR1 LGHDT and CDR2 YNNKEL (reference sequence). V lost 7 bases, J lost 3 bases, and 13 bases lay in between. CDR3 loop: CASTLGRSYNEQFF. The CDR3 DNA is TGTGCCAGCACCCTGGGCCGGAGCTACAATGAGCAGTTCTTC.

The chain is built from TRBV30 and TRBJ1-3; D uncertain. This CDR3 contains 13 residues. The V and J ends lost 8 bases and 3 bases respectively, with 14 bases between them. Germline V lookup: CDR1 GTSNPN, CDR2 SVGIG (reference sequence). CDR3 DNA: TGTGCCACCTCCACTCGAAATGGAAACACCATATATTTT. Translating it yields CATSTRNGNTIYF.

V gene TRBV7-2 combines with J gene TRBJ2-7; 7 bases line up with TRBD1. Germline CDR1 SGHTA, CDR2 FQGNSA. The CDR3 length is 15 residues. The junction had 7 bases not matched to a gene; V was cut back by 5 bases and J by 0 bases. This CDR3 reads CASSPQGQNSYEQYF. As DNA, the CDR3 is TGTGCCAGCAGCCCACAGGGGCAGAACTCCTACGAGCAGTACTTC.

This chain uses TRBV11-2 with TRBJ2-1; no definite D call. Germline V gene lookup returns CDR1 SGHAT and CDR2 FQNNGV. V shed 0 bases and J shed 2 bases, with 8 bases lying between them. The CDR3 totals 15 residues. The CDR3 DNA is TGTGCCAGCAGCTTAGAAGTTTCGACCTACAATGAGCAGTTCTTC. Amino acids: CASSLEVSTYNEQFF.

V usage is TRBV5-4 and J usage is TRBJ2-7, with D unclear. CDR1 and CDR2 from the germline V gene are SGHNT and YYREEE (reference sequence). V gave up 0 bases and J gave up 6 bases, with 13 bases separating them. This CDR3 is 14 amino acids long. In DNA, the CDR3 is TGTGCCAGCAGCTTGGGGGCGCGCGATCTCGAGCAGTACTTC. Its protein is CASSLGARDLEQYF.

The chain employs TRBV7-8 and TRBJ1-6; D uncertain. The germline gives CDR1 SGHVS, CDR2 FQNEAQ. The V gene lost 1 base and the J gene lost 0 bases, with 10 bases spanning the gap. CDR3 size: 17 residues. In DNA form, the CDR3 reads TGTGCCAGCAGCTTAGTAGAGGGAGGCTCCTATAATTCACCCCTCCACTTT. It codes for CASSLVEGGSYNSPLHF.

This chain uses TRBV4-3 with TRBJ1-1, with D tentatively TRBD1 (5 bases). Germline V gene sequence: CDR1 LGHNA, CDR2 YSLEER. This CDR3 region has 14 residues. V was shortened by 0 bases and J by 8 bases, with 13 bases between the two germline ends. CDR3 protein: CASSQDRRQGEAFF. As DNA, the CDR3 is TGCGCCAGCAGCCAAGACAGGAGGCAGGGAGAAGCTTTCTTT.

This clone was detected only a few times. V usage is TRBV3-1 (or the pseudogene TRBV3-2) and J usage is TRBJ2-3; the D is unclear. The CDR3 loop spans 15 amino acids. CDR1 and CDR2 (germline): LGHDT, YNNKEL (reference sequence). V was clipped by 0 bases and J by 6 bases, with 13 bases between them. The CDR3 here is CASSQEAGSWDTQYF. DNA of the CDR3: TGTGCCAGCAGCCAAGAGGCCGGATCATGGGATACGCAGTATTTT.

The chain joins TRBV9 to TRBJ2-3; D is unresolved. Germline CDR1 and CDR2: SGDLS and YYNGEE. The CDR3 contains 15 residues. V was pared by 0 bases and J by 0 bases, with 8 bases between. Written as DNA, the CDR3 is TGTGCCAGCAGCGTAGACGTGATAAGCACAGATACGCAGTATTTT. Translated: CASSVDVISTDTQYF.

This chain connects TRBV24-1 to TRBJ2-5; weak D call: TRBD1 (5 bases). This CDR3 spans 13 amino acids. The V end lost 7 bases, the J end lost 4 bases, and 12 bases lay between the germline ends. Germline lookup yields CDR1 KGHDR and CDR2 SFDVKD. The CDR3 loop reads CATSHRPGETQYF. CDR3 coding DNA: TGTGCCACCAGCCACAGGCCGGGAGAGACCCAGTACTTC.

This chain joins TRBV6-2 or TRBV6-3 and TRBJ2-7, with TRBD1 matching 8 bases. V lost 6 bases to trimming and J lost 6 bases; unmatched junction nucleotides: 4. The germline V gene has CDR1 MNHEY and CDR2 SVGEGT. The CDR3 totals 12 residues. The CDR3 nucleotides read TGTGCCAGCAGCCACGGACAGGGCGAGCAGTACTTC. Its translation is CASSHGQGEQYF.

This clone was detected only once. This sample also contains other DNA sequences that code for the same CDR3. This chain connects TRBV5-4 to TRBJ2-7; TRBD1 matches 8 bases. Germline lookup yields CDR1 SGHNT and CDR2 YYREEE (reference sequence). CDR3 length equals 14 residues. V gave up 0 bases and J gave up 3 bases; unmatched junction bases: 2. This chain's CDR3 is CASSLGQGNYEQYF. In DNA, the CDR3 is TGTGCCAGCAGCTTGGGACAGGGGAACTACGAGCAGTACTTC. Based on the CDR3 plus reference TRBV5-4 and TRBJ2-7, the full variable domain is ETGVTQSPTHLIKTRGQQVTLRCSSQSGHNTVSWYQQALGQGPQFIFQYYREEENGRGNFPPRFSGLQFPNYSSELNVNALELDDSALYLCASSLGQGNYEQYFGPGTRLTVT.

This clone was counted only a few times. CDR3 region: CASRLTENTGELFF. The CDR3 coding sequence is TGCGCCAGCAGGTTAACGGAGAACACCGGGGAGCTGTTTTTT. This chain uses TRBV10-1 with TRBJ2-2, with D unclear. There are 14 residues in the CDR3. Trimming removed 6 bases at V and 1 base at J, with 9 bases between. CDR1 and CDR2 (germline): WNHNN, SYGVQD (reference sequence).

Concerning this clone: Additional DNA sequences in this sample encode the identical CDR3. The chain couples TRBV30 to TRBJ2-5; D unclear. Between the trimmed V and J ends, which lost 0 bases and 4 bases, there was a span of 6 bases. Germline CDR1 and CDR2: GTSNPN and SVGIG (reference sequence). The CDR3 totals 12 residues. CDR3 in amino acids: CAWSVRGETQYF. The CDR3 DNA is TGTGCCTGGAGTGTTAGAGGAGAGACCCAGTACTTC.

CDR3 in DNA: TGTGCCAGCAGCGTAGGACAGGAGATGAACACTGAAGCTTTCTTT. It yields the protein CASSVGQEMNTEAFF. The chain uses TRBV9 and TRBJ1-1, with D tentatively TRBD1 (6 bases). Looked up from germline, CDR1 is SGDLS and CDR2 is YYNGEE. This CDR3 region has 15 residues. Deletions cut 0 bases from V and 0 bases from J, with 9 bases between.

V is TRBV18 and J is TRBJ1-3; 7 nucleotides agree with TRBD1. Trimming took 2 bases from V and 4 from J; bases not matched to a gene: 8. Germline assignment: CDR1 KGHSH and CDR2 LQKENI. CDR3 length: 16 amino acids. The CDR3 protein is CASSPAGTARGNTIYF. CDR3 bases: TGTGCCAGCTCACCAGCCGGGACAGCTAGGGGAAACACCATATATTTT.

The chain links TRBV2 to TRBJ1-5; D possibly corresponds to TRBD1 (5 bases). The CDR3 is 14 amino acids. Germline V gives CDR1 SNHLY, CDR2 FYNNEI. Trimming took 1 base from V and 4 from J, leaving 8 bases between them. CDR3 nucleotide sequence: TGTGCCAGCAGTGAAGGCAGGGTGAATCAGCCCCAGCATTTT. Amino acid sequence: CASSEGRVNQPQHF.

The chain links TRBV3-1 (or the pseudogene TRBV3-2) to TRBJ2-5, with a weak D call TRBD1 (6 bases). The CDR3 extends over 17 amino acids. V gave up 1 base and J gave up 5 bases, with 20 bases separating them. Germline assignment: CDR1 LGHDT and CDR2 YNNKEL (reference sequence). Here the CDR3 reads CASSQGATGSWEETQYF. CDR3 in DNA: TGTGCCAGCAGCCAAGGAGCAACAGGGAGTTGGGAGGAGACCCAGTACTTC.

The rearrangement uses TRBV19 and TRBJ1-2, with D possibly matching TRBD1 (6 bases). This CDR3 is 13 amino acids long. V was cut by 6 bases and J by 8 bases, with 16 bases left in between. Germline loops: CDR1 LNHDA, CDR2 SQIVND (reference sequence). As DNA, the CDR3 is TGTGCCAGTAGCCCTAACGGACAGTTAGGCTACACCTTC. It encodes CASSPNGQLGYTF. Using reference TRBV19 and TRBJ1-2 for the parts outside the CDR3, the full variable domain is DGGITQSPKYLFRKEGQNVTLSCEQNLNHDAMYWYRQDPGQGLRLIYYSQIVNDFQKGDIAEGYSVSREKKESFPLTVTSAQKNPTAFYLCASSPNGQLGYTFGSGTRLTVV.

The chain carries TRBV27 and TRBJ1-1; D is perhaps TRBD1 (6 bases). Germline V gene lookup returns CDR1 MNHEY and CDR2 SMNVEV (reference sequence). The CDR3 has 12 residues. Trimming removed 9 bases from V and 3 bases from J, with 11 bases in between. CDR3 region: CASGGPYTEAFF. For the CDR3, the DNA is TGTGCCAGTGGGGGGCCATACACTGAAGCTTTCTTT.

The rearrangement joins TRBV7-3 to TRBJ2-5, with a tentative D call TRBD2 (6 bases). Germline CDR1 SGHTA, CDR2 FQGTGA. This CDR3 is 13 amino acids long. V shed 5 bases and J shed 3 bases, with 10 bases lying between them. The DNA of the CDR3 is TGTGCCAGCAGCGCGACTAGGGAAGAGACCCAGTACTTC. Translating gives CASSATREETQYF. Together with reference TRBV7-3 and TRBJ2-5, the CDR3 gives the full variable domain: GAGVSQTPSNKVTEKGKYVELRCDPISGHTALYWYRQSLGQGPEFLIYFQGTGAADDSGLPNDRFFAVRPEGSVSTLKIQRTERGDSAVYLCASSATREETQYFGPGTRLLVL.

V gene TRBV19 combines with J gene TRBJ2-5; 8 bases match TRBD1. The CDR3 runs 16 residues. Losses at the gene ends were 4 bases for V and 5 bases for J; bases not matched to a gene: 12. Germline values: CDR1 LNHDA, CDR2 SQIVND (reference sequence). For the CDR3, the DNA is TGTGCCAGTAGTAACAAGGACAGGGCTGTTTTGGAGACCCAGTACTTC. Amino acids: CASSNKDRAVLETQYF.

The chain is built from TRBV18 and TRBJ2-7, with 12 bases aligning to TRBD2. Germline V gene data show CDR1 as KGHSH and CDR2 as LQKENI. V shed 4 bases, J shed 2 bases, and the junction held 3 bases outside the gene matches. CDR3 length: 15 amino acids. This chain's CDR3 is CASSQGLAGTYEQYF. The CDR3 nucleotides read TGTGCCAGCTCACAGGGACTAGCGGGTACCTACGAGCAGTACTTC.